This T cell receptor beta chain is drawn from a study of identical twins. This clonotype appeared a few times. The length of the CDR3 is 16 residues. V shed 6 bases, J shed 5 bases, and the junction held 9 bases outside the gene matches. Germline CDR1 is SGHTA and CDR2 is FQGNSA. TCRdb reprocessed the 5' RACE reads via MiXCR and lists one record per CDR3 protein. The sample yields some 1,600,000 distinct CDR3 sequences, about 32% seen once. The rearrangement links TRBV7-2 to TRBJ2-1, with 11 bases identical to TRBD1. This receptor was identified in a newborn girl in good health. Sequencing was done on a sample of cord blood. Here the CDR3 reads CASSWAGTGGNNEQFF. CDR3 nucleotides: TGTGCCAGCAGTTGGGCCGGGACAGGGGGAAACAATGAGCAGTTCTTC.